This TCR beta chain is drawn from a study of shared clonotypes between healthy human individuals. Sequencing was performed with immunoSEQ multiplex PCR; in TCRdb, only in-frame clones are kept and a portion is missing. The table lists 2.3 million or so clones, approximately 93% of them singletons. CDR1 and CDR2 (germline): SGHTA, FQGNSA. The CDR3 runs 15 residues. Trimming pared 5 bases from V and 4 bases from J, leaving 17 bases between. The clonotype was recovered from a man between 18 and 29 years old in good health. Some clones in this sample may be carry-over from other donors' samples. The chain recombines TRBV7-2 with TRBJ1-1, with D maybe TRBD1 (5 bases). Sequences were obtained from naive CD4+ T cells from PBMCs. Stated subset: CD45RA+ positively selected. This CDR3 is CASSANRAGATEAFF. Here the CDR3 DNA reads TGTGCCAGCAGCGCCAATAGGGCTGGGGCCACTGAAGCTTTCTTT.